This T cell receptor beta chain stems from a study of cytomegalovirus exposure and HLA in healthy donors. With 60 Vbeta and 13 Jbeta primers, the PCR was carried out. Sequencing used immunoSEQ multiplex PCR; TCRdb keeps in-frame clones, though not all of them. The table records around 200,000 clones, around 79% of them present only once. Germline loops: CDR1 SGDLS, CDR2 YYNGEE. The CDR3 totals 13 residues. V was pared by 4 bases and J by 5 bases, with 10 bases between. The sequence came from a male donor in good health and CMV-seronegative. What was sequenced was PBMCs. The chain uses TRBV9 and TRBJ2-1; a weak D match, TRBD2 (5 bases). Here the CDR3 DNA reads TGTGCCAGCAGCCGAGGGTCCCACAATGAGCAGTTCTTC. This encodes CASSRGSHNEQFF.